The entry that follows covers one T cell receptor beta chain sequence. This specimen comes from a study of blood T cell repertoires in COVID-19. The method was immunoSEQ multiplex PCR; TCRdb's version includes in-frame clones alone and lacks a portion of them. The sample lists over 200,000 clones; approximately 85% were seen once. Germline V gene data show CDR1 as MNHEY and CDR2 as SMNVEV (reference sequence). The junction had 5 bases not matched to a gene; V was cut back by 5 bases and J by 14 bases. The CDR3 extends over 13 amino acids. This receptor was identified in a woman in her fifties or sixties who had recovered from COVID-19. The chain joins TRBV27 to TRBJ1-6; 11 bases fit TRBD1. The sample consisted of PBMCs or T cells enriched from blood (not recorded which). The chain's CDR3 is CASSRTGGITLHF. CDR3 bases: TGTGCCAGCAGTAGGACAGGGGGCATCACCCTCCACTTT.